This T cell receptor beta chain was found in a study of blood T cell repertoires in COVID-19 (TCRdb year 2020). Background on the whole study: The collaborator samples originated in the United States, Italy and Spain and spanned the acute and convalescent phases of COVID-19. Where available, HLA class I and class II types were obtained from metadata supplied by the sample provider rather than from assay-based typing. A de-identified subject ID, COVID-19 status, age in years and sex were almost always included in the sample metadata. The material from the prospective study consisted of cDNA or gDNA derived from T cells, B-cell-depleted T cells, or PBMCs. The samples were drawn from the first 160 participants of the ongoing ImmuneRACE study and from 1,254 subjects provided by 6 global collaborators. A freely available public database, intended as a resource for researchers studying the immune response to SARS-CoV-2, is where the repertoires were released. The dataset comprised deeply sampled blood TCRbeta repertoires from subjects exposed to, actively infected with, or recovered from COVID-19. Paper-wide results and their limitations: The amount of clinical and demographic metadata varied by source and participant and was provided uncurated.

Whole blood was collected in K2EDTA tubes by collaborating institutions according to the institutions' own protocols. For TCRbeta analysis, collaborator samples were shipped as frozen whole blood, as isolated PBMCs, or as DNA extracted from either sample type. As regards this clone: The antigen this receptor binds is unknown. No much larger clone exists at a distance of one base, and base qualities are not known.

TCRbeta CDR3 regions were amplified from genomic DNA using the immunoSEQ Assay, a bias-controlled multiplex PCR. In the original analysis: Nucleated cell counts per sample were estimated from amplification of reference gene primers within the assay. To quantify the absolute abundance of each unique TCRbeta CDR3 rearrangement, sequence reads were collapsed and filtered. For each sample, productive Simpson clonality was calculated as the square root of Simpson's diversity index over productive rearrangements. Held by TCRdb, this immuneACCESS table contains in-frame sequences only and omits some clones. Under half of the omission traces to an unresolved V gene where checked; the cause of the rest is unknown. V, J and clone size are those of that table, while D and trimming were read from the DNA. The sample records some 250,000 clones, 75% to 90% of which are singletons. 27% of the sample belongs to the ten largest clones.

Sequenced input: peripheral blood. The receptor was derived from a man aged 35 to 55 with acute or convalescent COVID-19.

The DNA sequence reads TGTGCCAGCAGCTTCTACGGGAGCGGATACGAGCAGTACTTC. This is translated as CASSFYGSGYEQYF. Recombination joined TRBV3-1 (or the pseudogene TRBV3-2) with TRBJ2-7, with a weak D call of TRBD2 (6 bases match). CDR1 and CDR2 are drawn from the germline V gene (reference sequence): LGHDT, YNNKEL. Deletion took 5 bases off V and 4 bases off J, with a span of 15 bases between the germline ends. The CDR3, from cysteine to phenylalanine, totals 14 residues. The DNA shown is the 42-base CDR3, in frame from base 1.